The clone carrying this TCR beta chain turned up a few times. This sample stems from a study of human T cells and chemical hapten exposure. TCRdb reanalysed the RACE reads using MiXCR and keeps one entry per CDR3 protein. The profile shows 300,000 to 400,000 distinct CDR3 sequences, around 7% of them singletons. The CDR3 has 17 residues. Trimming cost V 0 bases and J 5 bases; bases outside gene matches: 11. Germline-derived CDR1 and CDR2 are SGHKS and YYEKEE (reference sequence). Time point reported: patch test 1, 2 weeks after DPC sensitization. Indicated treatment: therapeutic diphenylcyclopropenone sensitization with weekly scalp DPC.

The chain uses TRBV5-5 and TRBJ2-5; 9 bases are a match to TRBD2. The sequence was collected from a woman under 30 with alopecia areata. Some clones in this sample may be carry-over from other donors' samples. This specimen was whole blood, taken in connection with sensitization to the hapten diphenylcyclopropenone (DPC). CDR3 sequence reads: CASSLGTLRGGAETQYF. CDR3 nucleotides: TGTGCCAGCAGCTTGGGAACCCTGCGGGGGGGAGCGGAGACCCAGTACTTC.